This TCR beta chain was profiled in a study of blood T cell repertoires in COVID-19. Study information: Nucleic acid was either cDNA or gDNA, and it came from T cells, B-cell-depleted T cells, or PBMCs.

Two negative PCRs, clearance, or symptom resolution had been documented for recovered Cohort 3 donors. In the source study's methods: Estimates of nucleated cell counts were drawn from the amplification of reference gene primers. Assay: immunoSEQ multiplex PCR; the TCRdb copy retains only in-frame clones and omits some. Clone size and the V and J calls come from that table; the DNA yielded D and trimming. The sample gives hundreds of thousands of clones, roughly nine tenths of which show up once; roughly 0.99% is in the top ten. Trimming stripped 0 bases from V and 8 bases from J, with 11 bases between. CDR3 length: 14 residues. CDR1 is SGHRS and CDR2 is YFSETQ in the germline V gene. In its sample, this clone was seen once.

This clonotype originated in a man between 18 and 35 years old who had recovered from COVID-19. The sequenced material came from PBMCs or T cells enriched from blood (not recorded which). V gene TRBV5-1 combines with J gene TRBJ1-4; D gene uncertain. CDR3 bases: TGCGCCAGCAGCTTGGAGGAGGTCGGAGAAAAACTGTTTTTT. It specifies CASSLEEVGEKLFF.